The present T cell receptor beta chain was sequenced within a study of T cells in Graves' hyperthyroidism and ophthalmopathy. This clonotype was observed many times. The J segment lost 7 bases and the V segment lost 5 bases, leaving 12 bases of the junction unmatched. The CDR3 is 15 residues long. Germline V gene lookup returns CDR1 MDHEN and CDR2 SYDVKM. The source material, RNA transcripts, was used to amplify TCR beta CDR3 regions. TCR CDR3 underwent first-round RT-PCR with the HTBI primer set. TCRdb processed the multiplex PCR reads anew with MiXCR; each CDR3 protein has one entry. The sample includes about 250,000 distinct CDR3 sequences, roughly a quarter of them seen just once.

The sequence came from a woman in her 40s with Graves' ophthalmopathy. The sample was blood. The rearrangement joins TRBV28 to TRBJ2-5, with 8 bases that match TRBD2. The CDR3, as DNA: TGTGCCAGCAGTCAAAGGCGGGGGGCCGCGGGGACCCAGTACTTC. As protein: CASSQRRGAAGTQYF.